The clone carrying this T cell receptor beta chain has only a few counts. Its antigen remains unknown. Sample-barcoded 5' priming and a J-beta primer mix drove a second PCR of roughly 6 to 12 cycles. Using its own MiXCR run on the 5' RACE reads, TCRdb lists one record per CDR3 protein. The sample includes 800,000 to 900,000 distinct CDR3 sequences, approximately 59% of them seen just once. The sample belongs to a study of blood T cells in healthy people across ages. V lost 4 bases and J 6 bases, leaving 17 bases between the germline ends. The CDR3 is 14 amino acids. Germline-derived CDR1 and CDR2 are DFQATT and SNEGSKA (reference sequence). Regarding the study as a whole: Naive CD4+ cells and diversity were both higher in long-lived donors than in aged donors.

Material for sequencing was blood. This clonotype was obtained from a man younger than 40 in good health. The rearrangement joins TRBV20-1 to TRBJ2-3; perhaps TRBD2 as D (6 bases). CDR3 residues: CSATGTYLLDTQYF. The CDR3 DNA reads TGCAGTGCTACCGGGACTTACTTATTGGATACGCAGTATTTT.